The 25 T cell receptor beta chains presented below share a single source sample, sequenced in a study of identical twins. TCRdb recomputed calls from the 5' RACE reads with MiXCR, one row per CDR3 protein. The sample shows hundreds of thousands of distinct CDR3 sequences, 8.5% to 9% of them seen only once. These data also featured in a second study, about yellow fever vaccine responses in identical twins.

The sequenced material came from PBMCs. The source of these receptors is a woman aged 18-29 years in good health.

This clonotype was found a few times. This sequence joins TRBV7-9 and TRBJ1-6; possibly TRBD1 for D (5 bases). The length of the CDR3 is 14 residues. Germline assignment: CDR1 SEHNR and CDR2 FQNEAQ (reference sequence). V was shortened by 3 bases and J by 11 bases, with 14 bases between the two germline ends. The CDR3 region is CASSFPLTEAPLHF. DNA of the CDR3: TGTGCCAGCAGCTTCCCCCTGACAGAGGCACCCCTCCACTTT. Full variable domain (remainder filled in from reference TRBV7-9 and TRBJ1-6): DTGVSQNPRHKITKRGQNVTFRCDPISEHNRLYWYRQTLGQGPEFLTYFQNEAQLEKSRLLSDRFSAERPKGSFSTLEIQRTEQGDSAMYLCASSFPLTEAPLHFGNGTRLTVT.

This sequence joins TRBV5-1 and TRBJ2-7; 10 bases match TRBD2. Trimming took 4 bases from V and 0 from J; bases not matched to a gene: 4. Germline CDR1 is SGHRS and CDR2 is YFSETQ. The CDR3 extends over 15 amino acids. In DNA form, the CDR3 reads TGCGCCAGCAGCGGGGGACTAGCGAGCTCCTACGAGCAGTACTTC. Its protein is CASSGGLASSYEQYF.

This clonotype occurred a few times. The chain is built from TRBV7-6 and TRBJ2-7; 7 bases fit TRBD2. V lost 1 base to trimming and J lost 3 bases; unmatched junction nucleotides: 12. Germline assignment: CDR1 SGHVS and CDR2 FNYEAQ. The CDR3 is 17 amino acids. The CDR3 reads CASSLDGGSGLSYEQYF. The CDR3 DNA reads TGTGCCAGCAGCTTAGATGGCGGGAGCGGGCTCAGCTACGAGCAGTACTTC.

The rearrangement uses TRBV7-2 and TRBJ2-3; 7 bases align to TRBD2. Germline assignment: CDR1 SGHTA and CDR2 FQGNSA. The ends lost 3 bases at V and 6 bases at J; junction bases unmatched: 9. The CDR3 is 15 amino acids. DNA of the CDR3: TGTACCAGCAGCTTTAGGTGGACTAGACCTGATACGCAGTATTTT. This gives the protein CTSSFRWTRPDTQYF.

The chain joins TRBV12-3 or TRBV12-4 to TRBJ2-1, with 10 bases that match TRBD2. This CDR3 is built from 17 residues. With V trimmed by 4 bases and J by 9 bases, 15 bases remained unmatched. The CDR3 bases are TGTGCCAGCAGTTCCCGTGGTCGAGCGGGGGGGTTTCCTGAGCAGTTCTTC. It translates to CASSSRGRAGGFPEQFF.

The rearrangement joins TRBV7-6 to TRBJ2-2, with TRBD2 matching 7 bases. Trimming at V came to 5 bases and at J to 2 bases, leaving 5 bases not matched to a gene. Germline V gives CDR1 SGHVS, CDR2 FNYEAQ. The CDR3 runs to 15 residues. DNA of the CDR3: TGTGCCAGCAGCCCACTAGCGACTAACACCGGGGAGCTGTTTTTT. This encodes CASSPLATNTGELFF.

This chain joins TRBV3-1 and TRBJ2-5; D is uncertain. The germline gives CDR1 LGHDT, CDR2 YNNKEL (reference sequence). V was shortened by 0 bases and J by 5 bases, with 13 bases between the two germline ends. This CDR3 contains 15 residues. The CDR3 bases are TGTGCCAGCAGCCAAGATCGTTTGTGGGATGAGACCCAGTACTTC. It translates to CASSQDRLWDETQYF.

The sample holds many counts of this clonotype. V usage is TRBV5-1 and J usage is TRBJ2-5; TRBD2 matches 11 bases. Germline loops: CDR1 SGHRS, CDR2 YFSETQ. The CDR3 is 13 amino acids. V shed 4 bases, J shed 5 bases, and the junction held 1 base outside the gene matches. The CDR3 bases are TGCGCCAGCAGCCGGACTAGCGGGGAGACCCAGTACTTC. It yields the protein CASSRTSGETQYF.

Many counts were recorded for this clonotype. V usage is TRBV7-2 and J usage is TRBJ2-3; D not resolved. CDR3 size: 15 residues. V lost 1 base and J 6 bases, leaving 14 bases between the germline ends. CDR1 is SGHTA, CDR2 FQGNSA, per germline. The CDR3 coding sequence is TGTGCCAGCAGCTTAGTCACGGACCCCGCGGATACGCAGTATTTT. Protein sequence: CASSLVTDPADTQYF.

This clonotype was detected only a few times. The chain combines TRBV5-1 with TRBJ2-7; D possibly corresponds to TRBD2 (7 bases). Per the germline V gene, CDR1 is SGHRS and CDR2 is YFSETQ. The CDR3 consists of 14 residues. The V end lost 6 bases, the J end lost 7 bases, and 20 bases lay between the germline ends. CDR3 sequence (DNA): TGCGCCAGCACCTCTGATCGGGGGGCCAGTGAGCAGTACTTC. Translation gives CASTSDRGASEQYF.

V is TRBV7-9 and J is TRBJ2-1; 7 bases agree with TRBD2. Trimming at V came to 3 bases and at J to 6 bases, leaving 8 bases not matched to a gene. CDR1 and CDR2 from the germline V gene are SEHNR and FQNEAQ (reference sequence). This CDR3 spans 15 amino acids. The CDR3 DNA reads TGTGCCAGCAGCTTCGCGGGAGCGGGCGGCAATGAGCAGTTCTTC. Translating it yields CASSFAGAGGNEQFF.

This clonotype has at least ten counts. The V gene is TRBV5-1, the J gene TRBJ2-7, with D maybe TRBD2 (6 bases). Trimming shortened V by 0 bases and J by 3 bases, and 10 bases separated the two germline ends. Germline V gene lookup returns CDR1 SGHRS and CDR2 YFSETQ. The CDR3 covers 14 residues. The CDR3 region is CASSLGTINYEQYF. CDR3 DNA: TGCGCCAGCAGCTTGGGGACTATCAACTACGAGCAGTACTTC.

At least ten counts were recorded for this clonotype. This chain links TRBV12-3 or TRBV12-4 with TRBJ2-1; 7 nucleotides align to TRBD1. This CDR3 region has 13 residues. V shed 5 bases, J shed 8 bases, and the junction held 6 bases outside the gene matches. CDR3: CASSPRQGDEQFF. CDR3 sequence (DNA): TGTGCCAGCAGTCCAAGACAGGGCGATGAGCAGTTCTTC.

The chain uses TRBV18 and TRBJ1-1, with TRBD1 identical over 9 bases. CDR3 length: 14 amino acids. Germline CDR1 reads KGHSH; CDR2 reads LQKENI. Trimming removed 6 bases from V and 5 bases from J; junction bases left unmatched: 7. This chain's CDR3 is CASSQTGGRTEAFF. CDR3 nucleotides: TGTGCCAGCTCTCAGACAGGGGGTCGGACTGAAGCTTTCTTT.

This clonotype was observed many times. The chain recombines TRBV3-1 with TRBJ1-2, with 8 positions matching TRBD1. In germline, CDR1 is LGHDT, CDR2 YNNKEL (reference sequence). V lost 6 bases to trimming and J lost 1 base; unmatched junction nucleotides: 7. This CDR3 has 15 amino acids. The CDR3 nucleotides read TGTGCCAGCAGTATACTTGGACAGGGTAACTATGGCTACACCTTC. It yields the protein CASSILGQGNYGYTF.

This clonotype has a count of ten or more. The chain joins TRBV20-1 to TRBJ2-7; perhaps TRBD1 as D (6 bases). This CDR3 has 15 amino acids. Trimming took off 6 bases at V and 2 bases at J, with 20 bases between the two ends. CDR1 DFQATT and CDR2 SNEGSKA come from the germline V gene (reference sequence). The CDR3 DNA is TGCAGTGCCTCCGGGGACACTATGGGCCCCTACGAGCAGTACTTC. Protein: CSASGDTMGPYEQYF.

This clonotype was seen more than once but under ten times. This chain links TRBV29-1 with TRBJ2-7, with D unresolved. The V end was cut by 1 base, the J end by 2 bases, with 9 bases between. Germline CDR1 and CDR2: SQVTM and ANQGSEA. This CDR3 has 13 residues. CDR3 DNA: TGCAGCGTTGAAGTTAACAGTCCCTACGAGCAGTACTTC. Translating gives CSVEVNSPYEQYF.

There are a few counts of this clonotype. The J gene is TRBJ2-2, the V gene TRBV4-2; no definite D call. Germline CDR1 LGHNA, CDR2 YNFKEQ. The V and J ends lost 0 bases and 6 bases respectively, with 11 bases between them. This CDR3 is 15 amino acids long. CDR3 loop: CASSQDTLLSGELFF. The CDR3 DNA reads TGTGCCAGCAGCCAAGATACCCTATTATCCGGGGAGCTGTTTTTT.

The table lists this clonotype with a few counts. The rearrangement links TRBV27 to TRBJ2-3; tentatively, D is TRBD2 (5 bases). The V end lost 7 bases, the J end lost 6 bases, and 17 bases lay between the germline ends. From germline, CDR1 is MNHEY and CDR2 SMNVEV (reference sequence). This CDR3 spans 14 amino acids. CDR3 sequence (DNA): TGTGCCAGCACCTTGACCCGCGGGTCCGATACGCAGTATTTT. Residues: CASTLTRGSDTQYF.

The sample holds many counts of this clonotype. One junction end does not reproduce the germline sequence, and a read error may be involved. V gene TRBV5-1 combines with J gene TRBJ2-3; D gene uncertain. From germline, CDR1 is SGHRS and CDR2 YFSETQ. The CDR3 extends over 12 amino acids. The CDR3 protein is CASSLGSDTQYF. The CDR3 nucleotides read TGTGCCAGCAGCTTAGGGTCAGATACGCAGTATTTT.

This clonotype was counted a few times. The chain joins TRBV28 to TRBJ2-6; D is unclear. CDR1 is MDHEN and CDR2 is SYDVKM in the germline V gene. Trimming shortened V by 5 bases and J by 2 bases, and 16 bases separated the two germline ends. The CDR3 is made up of 17 amino acids. As DNA, the CDR3 is TGTGCCAGCAGTCCCCTTATAAACATCGCTGGGGCCAACGTCCTGACTTTC. This sequence encodes CASSPLINIAGANVLTF. The variable domain in full, completed from reference TRBV28 and TRBJ2-6, reads DVKVTQSSRYLVKRTGEKVFLECVQDMDHENMFWYRQDPGLGLRLIYFSYDVKMKEKGDIPEGYSVSREKKERFSLILESASTNQTSMYLCASSPLINIAGANVLTFGAGSRLTVL.

Ten or more counts support this clonotype. This rearrangement joins TRBV7-2 to TRBJ1-2, with D possibly matching TRBD1 (6 bases). There are 15 residues in the CDR3. The V and J ends lost 6 bases and 4 bases respectively, with 18 bases between them. Per the germline V gene, CDR1 is SGHTA and CDR2 is FQGNSA. CDR3: CASSRGKGEIYGYTF. Here the CDR3 DNA reads TGTGCCAGCAGTCGCGGGAAGGGGGAGATCTATGGCTACACCTTC.

The J gene is TRBJ2-1, the V gene TRBV27; TRBD1 is a possible D gene (6 bases). This CDR3 has 14 residues. V lost 7 bases, J lost 4 bases, and 14 bases lay in between. Germline assignment: CDR1 MNHEY and CDR2 SMNVEV (reference sequence). The CDR3 coding sequence is TGTGCCAGCACCGTTGCGACAGGTTACAATGAGCAGTTCTTC. It translates to CASTVATGYNEQFF.

The rearrangement links TRBV7-9 to TRBJ1-1; D perhaps matches TRBD1 (6 bases). CDR1 and CDR2 (germline): SEHNR, FQNEAQ (reference sequence). Trimming cost V 5 bases and J 3 bases, with 13 bases left between them. The CDR3 contains 14 residues. Written as DNA, the CDR3 is TGTGCCAGCAGCGACCGGACAGAGGACACTGAAGCTTTCTTT. Its protein is CASSDRTEDTEAFF.

This clonotype has ten or more counts. The chain uses TRBV7-2 and TRBJ1-6; unclear D gene. Germline V gives CDR1 SGHTA, CDR2 FQGNSA. CDR3 length: 16 residues. V lost 1 base, J lost 8 bases, and 15 bases lay in between. CDR3 region: CASSLVGPGGHSPLHF. CDR3 DNA sequence: TGTGCCAGCAGCTTAGTCGGGCCCGGCGGCCATTCACCCCTCCACTTT.